This TCR beta chain emerged from a study of patients and donors after allogeneic stem cell transplantation. This clonotype showed up many times. One entry per CDR3 protein, called by TCRdb with MiXCR from the RT-PCR reads. The sample contains 9,000 or so distinct CDR3 sequences, about 4% of which appear only once. Germline V lookup: CDR1 SEHNR, CDR2 FQNEAQ (reference sequence). This CDR3 contains 15 residues. With V trimmed by 5 bases and J by 8 bases, 11 bases remained unmatched. The rearrangement links TRBV7-9 to TRBJ2-1; 8 positions agree with TRBD2. The clonotype was recovered from a human donor who was either an allogeneic HSCT recipient or a stem cell or donor lymphocyte infusion donor (not recorded which). It is not recorded whose cells these are; they may come from a transplant donor. Sequences were obtained from blood, either unsorted or a sorted T cell fraction (not recorded which). Here the CDR3 DNA reads TGTGCCAGCAGCATCAGCGGGAGTCGATTGGATGAGCAGTTCTTC. Its translation is CASSISGSRLDEQFF.